Presented here are 14 T cell receptor beta chains from one specimen sequenced in a study of blood T cell repertoires in COVID-19. The table came from immunoSEQ multiplex PCR; TCRdb's copy has only in-frame clones and leaves some out. The sample yields roughly 210,000 clones, around 84% seen once. The sample was peripheral blood. Receptors originate from a woman aged 80 or over with COVID-19, enrolled during active disease.

The chain is built from TRBV3-1 (or the pseudogene TRBV3-2) and TRBJ2-1, with a weak D call TRBD1 (6 bases). The V end was cut by 1 base, the J end by 6 bases, with 7 bases between. In germline, CDR1 is LGHDT, CDR2 YNNKEL (reference sequence). This CDR3 is 13 amino acids long. The CDR3 region is CASSQGQANEQFF. In DNA form, the CDR3 reads TGTGCCAGCAGCCAAGGACAGGCCAATGAGCAGTTCTTC.

The chain recombines TRBV7-2 with TRBJ1-2, with a tentative D call TRBD1 (5 bases). V was cut by 1 base and J by 7 bases, with 13 bases left in between. Germline loops: CDR1 SGHTA, CDR2 FQGNSA. CDR3 length: 14 amino acids. The CDR3 protein is CASSLEPTGPGYTF. DNA for the CDR3: TGTGCCAGCAGCTTAGAGCCTACAGGACCTGGCTACACCTTC.

The V gene is TRBV2, the J gene TRBJ2-7; 10 bases align to TRBD1. The junction had 3 bases not matched to a gene; V was cut back by 4 bases and J by 6 bases. From germline, CDR1 is SNHLY and CDR2 FYNNEI. The CDR3 consists of 13 residues. The CDR3 sequence: CASSVGQGTEQYV. CDR3 nucleotide sequence: TGTGCCAGCAGTGTGGGACAGGGGACCGAGCAGTACGTC.

The chain combines TRBV5-1 with TRBJ1-1; 7 positions match TRBD1. V lost 0 bases, J lost 6 bases, and 5 bases stayed unmatched. The CDR3 has 14 amino acids. Germline assignment: CDR1 SGHRS and CDR2 YFSETQ. The CDR3 coding sequence is TGCGCCAGCAGCTTGGCGACAGGGAAGGCTGAAGCTTTCTTT. Translating it yields CASSLATGKAEAFF.

This clone appeared a single time. The chain uses TRBV11-2 and TRBJ1-1; 8 bases are a match to TRBD1. The V and J ends lost 2 bases and 0 bases, in that order; junction bases with no gene match: 2. The CDR3 length is 15 residues. Germline CDR1 SGHAT, CDR2 FQNNGV. CDR3 bases: TGTGCCAGCAGCTTACAGACAGGGGTGAACACTGAAGCTTTCTTT. Translating it yields CASSLQTGVNTEAFF.

V gene TRBV30 combines with J gene TRBJ2-6, with 7 bases identical to TRBD2. The CDR3 has 15 residues. CDR1 and CDR2 from the germline V gene are GTSNPN and SVGIG (reference sequence). J lost 1 base, V lost 3 bases, and 3 bases had no gene match. The CDR3 DNA is TGTGCCTGGAGAGGGCGGGGGTCTGGGGCCAACGTCCTGACTTTC. Amino acid sequence: CAWRGRGSGANVLTF.

V usage is TRBV30 and J usage is TRBJ1-5; D not resolved. V was shortened by 5 bases and J by 2 bases, with 16 bases between the two germline ends. Germline lookup yields CDR1 GTSNPN and CDR2 SVGIG (reference sequence). The CDR3 consists of 15 residues. Here the CDR3 DNA reads TGTGCCTGGGCTGGGTCGACGCGGGGCAATCAGCCCCAGCATTTT. Protein sequence: CAWAGSTRGNQPQHF.

The chain couples TRBV6-5 to TRBJ2-7; 10 nucleotides agree with TRBD1. With V trimmed by 8 bases and J by 4 bases, 5 bases remained unmatched. The germline V gene encodes CDR1 MNHEY and CDR2 SVGAGI. The CDR3 consists of 13 residues. The CDR3 DNA reads TGTGCCAGCCTCGAGGGACAGGGGTACGAGCAGTACTTC. It yields the protein CASLEGQGYEQYF.

V usage is TRBV27 and J usage is TRBJ1-5; no clear D. Trimming cost V 2 bases and J 7 bases, with 9 bases left between them. Germline CDR1 reads MNHEY; CDR2 reads SMNVEV (reference sequence). This CDR3 region has 13 residues. The CDR3 loop is CASSLKGGQPQHF. The DNA for the CDR3 is TGTGCCAGCAGTTTAAAGGGAGGCCAGCCCCAGCATTTT.

The V gene is TRBV12-3 or TRBV12-4, the J gene TRBJ1-2; D might be TRBD1 (5 bases). The CDR3 is made up of 13 amino acids. Trimming removed 3 bases at V and 4 bases at J, with 9 bases between. In DNA, the CDR3 is TGTGCCAGCAGTTTGGGCAGGGCCTATGGCTACACCTTC. Protein sequence: CASSLGRAYGYTF.

CDR3 nucleotide sequence: TGTGCCAGCAGTTACGCGCATTCGGAGACCCAGTACTTC. This sequence encodes CASSYAHSETQYF. The chain recombines TRBV6-5 with TRBJ2-5; D is undetermined. The V gene lost 2 bases and the J gene lost 5 bases, with 9 bases spanning the gap. The CDR3 extends over 13 amino acids. Germline CDR1 is MNHEY and CDR2 is SVGAGI.

The rearrangement links TRBV6-5 to TRBJ2-4; 12 nucleotides line up with TRBD1. CDR3 length: 15 amino acids. Germline V lookup: CDR1 MNHEY, CDR2 SVGAGI. The trim removed 2 bases at V and 8 bases at J, leaving 4 bases unmatched. The CDR3 DNA sequence: TGTGCCAGCAGTTACCGGGACAGGGGGCAATACATTCAGTACTTC. It codes for CASSYRDRGQYIQYF.

The chain carries TRBV4-2 and TRBJ2-2, with D maybe TRBD2 (5 bases). Trimming took 0 bases from V and 5 from J, leaving 10 bases between them. Germline V gene lookup returns CDR1 LGHNA and CDR2 YNFKEQ. The CDR3 spans 15 residues. The CDR3 DNA follows: TGTGCCAGCAGCCAAGAAGCGGCAGGTACCGGGGAGCTGTTTTTT. It yields the protein CASSQEAAGTGELFF.

The sample holds one count of this clone. The chain is built from TRBV23-1 and TRBJ1-5; the match to TRBD1 covers 8 bases. TRBV23-1 counts as an open reading frame of uncertain function. Unmatched junction bases numbered 4, after V lost 8 bases and J lost 4 bases. The CDR3 runs 13 residues. The CDR3: CASGTGGNQPQHF. In DNA, the CDR3 is TGCGCCAGCGGCACAGGGGGTAATCAGCCCCAGCATTTT.